Listed below are T cell receptor beta chains from one sample, sequenced in a study of early T cells in non-severe SARS-CoV-2 infection. One entry per CDR3 protein, called by TCRdb with MiXCR from the 5' RACE reads. The table shows around 50,000 distinct CDR3 sequences, with over 7.5% occurring only once. Sequencing used whole blood. Source of these receptors: an adult who was a healthcare worker with PCR-confirmed SARS-CoV-2 infection or an uninfected control (not recorded which). CDR3s include the opening cysteine and the closing phenylalanine or tryptophan. D genes are given only for firm matches. For some rows the clone size is stated as once, few or many, or as a class when expanded; others skip it.

size: many
V: TRBV7-2
J: TRBJ2-7
D: TRBD2
DNA: TGTGCCAGCAGCTTAGGACTAGCGGGAGGCCACGAGCAGTACTTC
CDR3: CASSLGLAGGHEQYF

size: -
V: TRBV7-3
J: TRBJ1-3
D: TRBD1
DNA: TGTGCCAGCAGCCCGGGGACAGGGACTGGAAACACCATATATTTT
CDR3: CASSPGTGTGNTIYF

size: few
V: TRBV29-1
J: TRBJ1-1
D: -
DNA: TGCAGCGTTCTTCTGAACACTGAAGCCTTCTTT
CDR3: CSVLLNTEAFF

size: many
V: TRBV5-1
J: TRBJ2-2
D: -
DNA: TGCGCCAGCAGCTTGGCGAACACCGGGGAGCTGTTTTTT
CDR3: CASSLANTGELFF

size: many
V: TRBV28
J: TRBJ2-5
D: TRBD1
DNA: TGTGCCAGCAGGCCGACGTCAGGGGGCCAAGAGACCCAGTACTTC
CDR3: CASRPTSGGQETQYF

size: many
V: TRBV6-4
J: TRBJ2-3
D: -
DNA: TGTGCCAGCAGTGAGAGGACAGACACAGATACGCAGTATTTT
CDR3: CASSERTDTDTQYF

size: -
V: TRBV20-1
J: TRBJ2-2
D: -
DNA: TGCAGTGCTAGAGGTGGTGTGAACACCGGGGAGCTGTTTTTT
CDR3: CSARGGVNTGELFF

size: few
V: TRBV20-1
J: TRBJ1-1
D: -
DNA: TGCAGTGCTAGAGATGACGGGAGGCGGGGTGAAGCTTTCTTT
CDR3: CSARDDGRRGEAFF

size: few
V: TRBV28
J: TRBJ2-1
D: TRBD2
DNA: TGTGCCAGCAGCCACGGAAGCGGGGCCTCCTACAATGAGCAGTTCTTC
CDR3: CASSHGSGASYNEQFF

size: many
V: TRBV29-1
J: TRBJ1-1
D: -
DNA: TGCAGCGTTGAAGGGCGGTTCACTGAAGCTTTCTTT
CDR3: CSVEGRFTEAFF

size: many
V: TRBV6-1
J: TRBJ1-6
D: -
DNA: TGTGCCAGCAGTCGACAGAAGAGTTCGAATTCACCCCTCCACTTT
CDR3: CASSRQKSSNSPLHF

size: -
V: TRBV3-1
J: TRBJ1-1
D: -
DNA: TGTGCCAGCAGCCAACTCCTTACAGGGCGCACTGAAGCTTTCTTT
CDR3: CASSQLLTGRTEAFF

size: many
V: TRBV11-2
J: TRBJ2-1
D: -
DNA: TGTGCCAGCAGCCCCCGTCGGGACCTCTCCTACAATGAGCAGTTCTTC
CDR3: CASSPRRDLSYNEQFF

size: few
V: TRBV28
J: TRBJ2-2
D: -
DNA: TGTGCCAGCAGACCGGGACGAGACACCGGGGAGCTGTTTTTT
CDR3: CASRPGRDTGELFF

size: few
V: TRBV18
J: TRBJ1-3
D: -
DNA: TGTGCCAGCTCACCAGGCCACAGGGTAACCGGAAACACCATATATTTT
CDR3: CASSPGHRVTGNTIYF

size: many
V: TRBV27
J: TRBJ2-4
D: TRBD1
DNA: TGTGCCAGCAGTCTCAGGGGGCTAGCCAAAAACATTCAGTACTTC
CDR3: CASSLRGLAKNIQYF

size: many
V: TRBV20-1
J: TRBJ2-2
D: TRBD2
DNA: TGCAGTGCTAGCTGGGCCAGCGGGAAGTCCGGGGAGCTGTTTTTT
CDR3: CSASWASGKSGELFF

size: many
V: TRBV29-1
J: TRBJ1-1
D: -
DNA: TGCAGCGTTTCAAACACTGAAGCTTTCTTT
CDR3: CSVSNTEAFF

size: many
V: TRBV20-1
J: TRBJ2-6
D: -
DNA: TGCAGTGCCTCATCGGGGGCTGGGATCTCTGGGGCCAACGTCCTGACTTTC
CDR3: CSASSGAGISGANVLTF